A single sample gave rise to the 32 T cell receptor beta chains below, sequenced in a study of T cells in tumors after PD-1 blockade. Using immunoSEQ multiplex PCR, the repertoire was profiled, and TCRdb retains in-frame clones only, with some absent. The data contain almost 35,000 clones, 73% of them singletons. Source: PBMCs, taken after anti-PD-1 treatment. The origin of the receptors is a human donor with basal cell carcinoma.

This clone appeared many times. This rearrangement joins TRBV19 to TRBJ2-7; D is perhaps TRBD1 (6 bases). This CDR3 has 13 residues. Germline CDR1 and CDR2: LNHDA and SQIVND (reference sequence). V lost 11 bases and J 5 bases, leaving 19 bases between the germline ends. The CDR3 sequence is CAVGDIHPDEQYF. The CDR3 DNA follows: TGTGCCGTTGGGGACATACACCCAGACGAGCAGTACTTC.

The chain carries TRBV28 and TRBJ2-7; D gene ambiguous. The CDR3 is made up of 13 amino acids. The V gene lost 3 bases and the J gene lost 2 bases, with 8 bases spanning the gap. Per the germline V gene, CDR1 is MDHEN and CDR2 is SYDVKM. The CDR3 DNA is TGTGCCAGCAGTTTCCACCTACCCTACGAGCAGTACTTC. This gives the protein CASSFHLPYEQYF.

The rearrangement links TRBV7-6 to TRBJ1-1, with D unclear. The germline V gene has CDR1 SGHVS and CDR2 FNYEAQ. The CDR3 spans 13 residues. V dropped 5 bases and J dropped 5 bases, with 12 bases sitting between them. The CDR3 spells CASSPNTGTEAFF. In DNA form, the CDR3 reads TGTGCCAGCAGCCCAAATACTGGGACTGAAGCTTTCTTT.

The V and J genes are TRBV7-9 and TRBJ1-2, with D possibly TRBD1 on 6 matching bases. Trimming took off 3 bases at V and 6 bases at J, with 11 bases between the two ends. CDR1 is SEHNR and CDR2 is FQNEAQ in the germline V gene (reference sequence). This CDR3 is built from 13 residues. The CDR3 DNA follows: TGTGCCAGCAGCTTCTACCAGGGGAATGGCTACACCTTC. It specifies CASSFYQGNGYTF.

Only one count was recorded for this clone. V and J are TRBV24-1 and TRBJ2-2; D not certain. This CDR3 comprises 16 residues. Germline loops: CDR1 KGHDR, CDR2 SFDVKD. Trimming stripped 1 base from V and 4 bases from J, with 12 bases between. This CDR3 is CATSDLGGRGTGELFF. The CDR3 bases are TGTGCCACCAGTGATTTAGGTGGACGCGGCACCGGGGAGCTGTTTTTT.

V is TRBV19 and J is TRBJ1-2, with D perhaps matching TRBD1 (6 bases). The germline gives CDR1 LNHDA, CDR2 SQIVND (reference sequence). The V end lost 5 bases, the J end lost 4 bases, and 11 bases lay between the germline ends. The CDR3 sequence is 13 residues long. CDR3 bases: TGTGCCAGTAGTTTACAGGGACTCTATGGCTACACCTTC. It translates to CASSLQGLYGYTF.

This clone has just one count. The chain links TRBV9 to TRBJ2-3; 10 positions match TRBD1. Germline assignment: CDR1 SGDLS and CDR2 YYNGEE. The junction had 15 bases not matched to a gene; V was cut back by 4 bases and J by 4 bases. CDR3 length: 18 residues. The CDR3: CASSSVPGQGIVADTQYF. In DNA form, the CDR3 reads TGTGCCAGCAGCTCCGTCCCGGGACAGGGGATTGTGGCAGATACGCAGTATTTT.

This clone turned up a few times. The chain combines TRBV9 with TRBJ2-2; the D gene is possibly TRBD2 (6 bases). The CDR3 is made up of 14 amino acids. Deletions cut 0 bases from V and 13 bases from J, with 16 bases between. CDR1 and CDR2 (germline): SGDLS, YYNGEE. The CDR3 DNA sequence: TGTGCCAGCAGCGTAGGAAGGAGGGCCGCCGCGCTGTTTTTT. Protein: CASSVGRRAAALFF.

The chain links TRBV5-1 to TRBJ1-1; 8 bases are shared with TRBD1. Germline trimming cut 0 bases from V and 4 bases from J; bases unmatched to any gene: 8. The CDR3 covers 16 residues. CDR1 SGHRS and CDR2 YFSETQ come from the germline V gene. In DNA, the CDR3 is TGCGCCAGCAGCTTGGGATCAGGGGGCGAGGGCACTGAAGCTTTCTTT. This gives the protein CASSLGSGGEGTEAFF.

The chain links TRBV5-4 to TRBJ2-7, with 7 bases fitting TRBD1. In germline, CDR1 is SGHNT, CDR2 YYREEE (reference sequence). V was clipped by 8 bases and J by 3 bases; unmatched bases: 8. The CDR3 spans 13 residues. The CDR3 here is CARGTGAGYEQYF. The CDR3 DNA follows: TGTGCCAGGGGTACAGGGGCAGGCTACGAGCAGTACTTC.

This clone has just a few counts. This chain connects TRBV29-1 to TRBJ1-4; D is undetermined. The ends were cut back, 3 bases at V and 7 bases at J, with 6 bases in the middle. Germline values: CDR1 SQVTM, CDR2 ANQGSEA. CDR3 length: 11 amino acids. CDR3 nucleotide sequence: TGCAGCGTTGAGGCAGGTGAAAAACTGTTTTTT. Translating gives CSVEAGEKLFF.

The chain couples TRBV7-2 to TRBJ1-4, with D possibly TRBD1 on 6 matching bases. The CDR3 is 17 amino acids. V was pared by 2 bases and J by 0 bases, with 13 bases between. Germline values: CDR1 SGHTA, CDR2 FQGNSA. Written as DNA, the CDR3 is TGTGCCAGCAGCTTACTAGATCGGGACACAACTAATGAAAAACTGTTTTTT. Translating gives CASSLLDRDTTNEKLFF. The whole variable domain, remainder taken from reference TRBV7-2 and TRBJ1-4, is GAGVSQSPSNKVTEKGKDVELRCDPISGHTALYWYRQSLGQGLEFLIYFQGNSAPDKSGLPSDRFSAERTGGSVSTLTIQRTQQEDSAVYLCASSLLDRDTTNEKLFFGSGTQLSVL.

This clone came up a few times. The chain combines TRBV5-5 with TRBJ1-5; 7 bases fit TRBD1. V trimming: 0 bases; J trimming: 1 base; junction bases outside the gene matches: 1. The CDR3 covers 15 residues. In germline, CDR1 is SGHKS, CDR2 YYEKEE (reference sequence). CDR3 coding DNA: TGTGCCAGCAGCTTGGTGGGACAGAGCAATCAGCCCCAGCATTTT. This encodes CASSLVGQSNQPQHF. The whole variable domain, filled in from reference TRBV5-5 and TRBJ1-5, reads DAGVTQSPTHLIKTRGQQVTLRCSPISGHKSVSWYQQVLGQGPQFIFQYYEKEERGRGNFPDRFSARQFPNYSSELNVNALLLGDSALYLCASSLVGQSNQPQHFGDGTRLSIL.

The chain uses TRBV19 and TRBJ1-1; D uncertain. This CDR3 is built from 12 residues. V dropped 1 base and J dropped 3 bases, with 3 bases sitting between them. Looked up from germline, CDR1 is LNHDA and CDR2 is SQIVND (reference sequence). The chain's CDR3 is CASSIGHTEAFF. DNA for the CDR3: TGTGCCAGTAGTATAGGTCACACTGAAGCTTTCTTT. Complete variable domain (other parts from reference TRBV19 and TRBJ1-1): DGGITQSPKYLFRKEGQNVTLSCEQNLNHDAMYWYRQDPGQGLRLIYYSQIVNDFQKGDIAEGYSVSREKKESFPLTVTSAQKNPTAFYLCASSIGHTEAFFGQGTRLTVV.

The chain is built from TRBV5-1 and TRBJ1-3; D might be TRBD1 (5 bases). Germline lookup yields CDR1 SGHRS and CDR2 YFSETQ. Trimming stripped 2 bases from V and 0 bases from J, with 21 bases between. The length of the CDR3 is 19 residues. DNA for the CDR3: TGCGCCAGCAGCTTAGGTCAGGGCTTTCCGCTGTTCTCTGGAAACACCATATATTTT. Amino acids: CASSLGQGFPLFSGNTIYF.

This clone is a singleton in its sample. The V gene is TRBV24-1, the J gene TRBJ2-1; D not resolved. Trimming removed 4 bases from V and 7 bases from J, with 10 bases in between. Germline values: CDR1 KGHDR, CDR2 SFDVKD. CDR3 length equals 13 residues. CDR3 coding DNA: TGTGCCACCAGTGACACAGTTGGGAATGAGCAGTTCTTC. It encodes CATSDTVGNEQFF.

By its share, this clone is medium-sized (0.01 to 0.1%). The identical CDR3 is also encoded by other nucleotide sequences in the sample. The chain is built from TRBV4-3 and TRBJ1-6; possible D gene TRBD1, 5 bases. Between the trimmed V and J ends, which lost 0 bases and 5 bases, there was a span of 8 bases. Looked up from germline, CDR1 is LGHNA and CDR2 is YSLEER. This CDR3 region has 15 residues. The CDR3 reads CASSQDRGDNSPLHF. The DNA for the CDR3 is TGCGCCAGCAGCCAAGATCGAGGGGATAATTCACCCCTCCACTTT.

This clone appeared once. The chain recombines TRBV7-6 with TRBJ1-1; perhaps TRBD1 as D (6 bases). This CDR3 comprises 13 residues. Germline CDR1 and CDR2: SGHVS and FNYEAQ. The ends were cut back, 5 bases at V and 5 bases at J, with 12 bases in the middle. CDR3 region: CASSTNRETEAFF. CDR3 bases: TGTGCCAGCAGCACCAACAGGGAAACTGAAGCTTTCTTT.

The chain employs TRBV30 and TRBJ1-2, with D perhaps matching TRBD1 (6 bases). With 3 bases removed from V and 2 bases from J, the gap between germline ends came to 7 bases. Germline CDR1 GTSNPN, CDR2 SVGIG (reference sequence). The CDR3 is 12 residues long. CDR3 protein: CAWRQGNYGYTF. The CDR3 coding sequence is TGTGCCTGGAGGCAGGGGAACTATGGCTACACCTTC.

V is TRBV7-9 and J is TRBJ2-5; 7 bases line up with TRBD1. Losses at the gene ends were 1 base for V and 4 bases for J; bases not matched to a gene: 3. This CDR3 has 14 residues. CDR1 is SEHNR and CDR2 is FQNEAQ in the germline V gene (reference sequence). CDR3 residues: CASSLGSGGETQYF. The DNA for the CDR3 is TGTGCCAGCAGCTTAGGATCAGGGGGAGAGACCCAGTACTTC.

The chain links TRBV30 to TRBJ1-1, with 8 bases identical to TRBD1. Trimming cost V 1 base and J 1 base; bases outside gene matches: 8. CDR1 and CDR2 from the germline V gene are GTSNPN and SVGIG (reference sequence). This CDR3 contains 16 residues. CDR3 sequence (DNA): TGTGCCTGGAGTGACAGGGGGGGATCGAGGAACACTGAAGCTTTCTTT. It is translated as CAWSDRGGSRNTEAFF.

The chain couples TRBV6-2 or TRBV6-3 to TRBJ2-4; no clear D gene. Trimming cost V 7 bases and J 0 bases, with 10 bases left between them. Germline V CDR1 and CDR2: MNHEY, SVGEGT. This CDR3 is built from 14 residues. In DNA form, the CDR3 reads TGTGCCAGCACCCCCGAGGCAGCCAAAAACATTCAGTACTTC. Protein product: CASTPEAAKNIQYF.

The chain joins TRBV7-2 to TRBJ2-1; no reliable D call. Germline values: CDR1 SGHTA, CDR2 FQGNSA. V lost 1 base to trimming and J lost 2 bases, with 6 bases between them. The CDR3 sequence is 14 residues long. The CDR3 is CASSLDKTYNEQFF. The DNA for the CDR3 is TGTGCCAGCAGCTTAGACAAGACCTACAATGAGCAGTTCTTC.

The CDR3 reads CASSQGLQGAYEQYF. In nucleotides, the CDR3 is TGCGCCAGCAGCCAAGGGTTACAGGGCGCCTACGAGCAGTACTTC. The rearrangement joins TRBV4-3 to TRBJ2-7; weak D call: TRBD1 (6 bases). CDR1 is LGHNA and CDR2 is YSLEER in the germline V gene. Between the trimmed V and J ends, which lost 1 base and 2 bases, there was a span of 12 bases. This CDR3 contains 15 residues.

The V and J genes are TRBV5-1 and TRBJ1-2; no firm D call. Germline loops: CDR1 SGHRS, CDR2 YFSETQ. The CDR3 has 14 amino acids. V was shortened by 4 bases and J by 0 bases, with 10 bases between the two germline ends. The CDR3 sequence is CASSGQLANYGYTF. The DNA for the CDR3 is TGCGCCAGCAGCGGGCAGCTCGCTAACTATGGCTACACCTTC.

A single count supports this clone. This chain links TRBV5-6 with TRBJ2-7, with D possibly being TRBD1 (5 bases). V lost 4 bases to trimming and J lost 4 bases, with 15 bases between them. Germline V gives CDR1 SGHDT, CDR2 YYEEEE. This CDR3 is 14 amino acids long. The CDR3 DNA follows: TGTGCCAGCAGCGCTCAGGGTGAACTTTACGAGCAGTACTTC. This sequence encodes CASSAQGELYEQYF.

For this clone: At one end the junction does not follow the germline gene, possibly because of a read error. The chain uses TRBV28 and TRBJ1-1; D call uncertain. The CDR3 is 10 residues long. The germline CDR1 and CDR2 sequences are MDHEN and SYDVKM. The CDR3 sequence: CVSRGPQTIF. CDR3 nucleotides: TGTGTCAGCAGAGGACCCCAAACAATCTTT.

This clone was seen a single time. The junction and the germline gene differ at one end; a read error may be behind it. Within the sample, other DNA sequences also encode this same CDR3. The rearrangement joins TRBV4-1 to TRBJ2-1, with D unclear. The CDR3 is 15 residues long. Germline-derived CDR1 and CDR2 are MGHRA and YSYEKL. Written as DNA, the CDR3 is TGCGCTAGCAGCCATCCCGGGTCCCAAGACAATGAGCAGTTCTTC. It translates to CASSHPGSQDNEQFF.

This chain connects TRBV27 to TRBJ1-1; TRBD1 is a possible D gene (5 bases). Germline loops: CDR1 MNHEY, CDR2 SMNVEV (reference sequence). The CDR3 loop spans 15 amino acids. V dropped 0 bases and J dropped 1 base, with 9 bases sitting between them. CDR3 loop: CASSLSPGPNTEAFF. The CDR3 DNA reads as TGTGCCAGCAGTTTATCGCCGGGGCCGAACACTGAAGCTTTCTTT.

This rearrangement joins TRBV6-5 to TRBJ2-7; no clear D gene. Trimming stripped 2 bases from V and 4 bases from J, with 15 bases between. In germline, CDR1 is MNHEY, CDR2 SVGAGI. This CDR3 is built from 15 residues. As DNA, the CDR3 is TGTGCCAGCAGTTACGGCGGTGGTCGGTCTTACGAGCAGTACTTC. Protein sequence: CASSYGGGRSYEQYF.

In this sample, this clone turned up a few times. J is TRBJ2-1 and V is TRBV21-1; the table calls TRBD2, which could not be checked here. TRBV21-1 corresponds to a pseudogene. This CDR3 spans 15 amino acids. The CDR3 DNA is TGTGCCAGCAGCAAAGTAGCGGGGGGGCCTGGTGAGCAGTTCTTC. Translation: CASSKVAGGPGEQFF.

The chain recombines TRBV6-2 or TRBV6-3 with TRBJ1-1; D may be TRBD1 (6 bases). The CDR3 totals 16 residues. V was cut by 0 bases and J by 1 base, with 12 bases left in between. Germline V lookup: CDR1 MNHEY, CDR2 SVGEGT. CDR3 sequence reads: CASSYSTGRKNTEAFF. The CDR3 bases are TGTGCCAGCAGTTACTCGACAGGTAGAAAGAACACTGAAGCTTTCTTT.